The present T cell receptor beta chain was sequenced within a study of cytomegalovirus exposure and HLA in healthy donors. Study-wide findings and caveats: Presence/absence analyses took donor sequencing depth as roughly uniform. It was approximately 170 TCR beta chains that were listed as cytomegalovirus-associated.

Regarding this clone: The antigen is unknown.

PCR employed 60 Vbeta and 13 Jbeta primers. The method was immunoSEQ multiplex PCR; TCRdb's version includes in-frame clones alone and lacks a portion of them. The table includes 80,000 to 95,000 clones, 63% detected once. V lost 5 bases and J lost 5, with 16 bases in between. The CDR3 is 14 residues long. Germline CDR1 and CDR2: SGHKS and YYEKEE (reference sequence). Sequenced sample: PBMCs. The rearrangement links TRBV5-5 to TRBJ1-1; D is perhaps TRBD1 (5 bases). This TCR came from a woman in her twenties or thirties in good health and CMV-seronegative. The CDR3 DNA reads TGTGCCAGCAGTTTATACCTCGGGGGTACTGAAGCTTTCTTT. It codes for CASSLYLGGTEAFF.